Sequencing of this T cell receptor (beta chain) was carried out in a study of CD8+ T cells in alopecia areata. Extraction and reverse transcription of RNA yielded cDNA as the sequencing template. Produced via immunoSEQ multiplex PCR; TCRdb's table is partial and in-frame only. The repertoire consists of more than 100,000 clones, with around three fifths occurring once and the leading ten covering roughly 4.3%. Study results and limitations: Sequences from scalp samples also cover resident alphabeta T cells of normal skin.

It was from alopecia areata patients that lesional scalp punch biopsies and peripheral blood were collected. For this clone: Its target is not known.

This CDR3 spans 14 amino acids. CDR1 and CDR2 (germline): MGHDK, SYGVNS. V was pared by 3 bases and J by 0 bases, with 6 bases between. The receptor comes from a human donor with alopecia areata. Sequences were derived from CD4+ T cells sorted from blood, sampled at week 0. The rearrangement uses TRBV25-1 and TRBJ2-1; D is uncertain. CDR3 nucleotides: TGTGCCAGCAGTGATCCGATCTCCTACAATGAGCAGTTCTTC. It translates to CASSDPISYNEQFF. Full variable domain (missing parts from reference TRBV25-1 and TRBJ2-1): EADIYQTPRYLVIGTGKKITLECSQTMGHDKMYWYQQDPGMELHLIHYSYGVNSTEKGDLSSESTVSRIRTEHFPLTLESARPSHTSQYLCASSDPISYNEQFFGPGTRLTVL.